Each of the 29 T cell receptor beta chains below was sequenced from the same sample in a study of CD8+CD57+ T cells in acquired aplastic anemia. For CDR3 and TCR beta VDJ profiling, genomic DNA was the template used. TCRdb analysed the reads with MiXCR anew, one entry per CDR3 protein. The table shows about 180,000 distinct CDR3 sequences, with around 60% occurring only once. Sequenced patients had shown CD8+CD57+ cell expansion by flow cytometry. Sequenced input: sorted CD4+, CD8+, or CD8+CD57+ T cells (not recorded which) from PBMCs. The origin of the receptors is a human donor with aplastic anemia.

The V call is TRBV20-1, the J call TRBJ2-1; 10 bases match TRBD2. The J segment lost 3 bases and the V segment lost 2 bases, leaving 7 bases of the junction unmatched. This CDR3 comprises 16 residues. Germline V gene sequence: CDR1 DFQATT, CDR2 SNEGSKA (reference sequence). The CDR3 spells CSARSGGGVYYNEQFF. In DNA, the CDR3 is TGCAGTGCTAGAAGCGGGGGGGGTGTTTACTACAATGAGCAGTTCTTC.

V and J are TRBV7-8 and TRBJ1-5; D gene unclear. Trimming stripped 5 bases from V and 5 bases from J, with 10 bases between. This CDR3 is built from 13 residues. Per germline, CDR1 SGHVS and CDR2 FQNEAQ. Written as DNA, the CDR3 is TGTGCCAGCAGCCTGCGAACCCATCAGCCCCAGCATTTT. Translation gives CASSLRTHQPQHF.

This clonotype has a count of ten or more. This sequence joins TRBV16 and TRBJ2-7; 10 bases align to TRBD1. The V segment lost 1 base and the J segment 3 bases; nucleotides outside the gene matches: 3. Germline assignment: CDR1 KGHSY and CDR2 FQNENV. This CDR3 region has 15 residues. CDR3 DNA sequence: TGTGCCAGCAGCCAATATAGGACAGGGGGCTACGAGCAGTACTTC. Its translation: CASSQYRTGGYEQYF.

The CDR3 protein is CASNREGRGNEKLFF. In nucleotides, the CDR3 is TGTGCCAGCAACCGGGAAGGACGTGGAAATGAAAAACTGTTTTTT. The chain couples TRBV7-2 to TRBJ1-4; D is ambiguous. CDR1 and CDR2 (germline): SGHTA, FQGNSA. This CDR3 comprises 15 residues. Trimming pared 7 bases from V and 5 bases from J, leaving 17 bases between.

V usage is TRBV5-4 and J usage is TRBJ2-7, with D hard to call. CDR1 and CDR2 (germline): SGHNT, YYREEE (reference sequence). The CDR3 runs to 14 residues. V was pared by 0 bases and J by 3 bases, with 10 bases between. As DNA, the CDR3 is TGTGCCAGCAGCTTGGGGGAACAGTACTACGAGCAGTACTTC. Translating it yields CASSLGEQYYEQYF.

Remarks on this clonotype: One junction end does not reproduce the germline sequence, and a read error may be involved. The chain joins TRBV14 to TRBJ1-1; 10 bases map to TRBD1. CDR1 SGHDN and CDR2 FVKESK come from the germline V gene. The CDR3 spans 15 residues. CDR3 sequence reads: CASSLAGQGNAEAFF. DNA of the CDR3: TGTGCCAGCAGTTTAGCGGGACAGGGGAACGCTGAAGCTTTCTTT. Based on the CDR3 plus reference TRBV14 and TRBJ1-1, the full variable domain is EAGVTQFPSHSVIEKGQTVTLRCDPISGHDNLYWYRRVMGKEIKFLLHFVKESKQDESGMPNNRFLAERTGGTYSTLKVQPAELEDSGVYFCASSLAGQGNAEAFFGQGTRLTVV.

The V gene is TRBV7-2, the J gene TRBJ1-1, with 8 bases fitting TRBD1. Germline V gene data show CDR1 as SGHTA and CDR2 as FQGNSA. CDR3 length: 15 residues. V shed 5 bases, J shed 5 bases, and the junction held 10 bases outside the gene matches. For the CDR3, the DNA is TGTGCCAGCAGCCAAGGAACAGGGGGACGTACTGAAGCTTTCTTT. Its protein is CASSQGTGGRTEAFF.

At least ten counts were recorded for this clonotype. The V and J genes are TRBV7-9 and TRBJ2-7, with 8 bases identical to TRBD2. With V trimmed by 7 bases and J by 3 bases, 5 bases remained unmatched. The CDR3 is 13 amino acids. CDR1 is SEHNR, CDR2 FQNEAQ, per germline (reference sequence). The CDR3 DNA reads as TGTGCCAGCACCCGTCTAGCGGGCTACGAGCAGTACTTC. Amino acid sequence: CASTRLAGYEQYF.

This clonotype appeared a single time. The CDR3 loop is CASSLTSSGGYEQYF. CDR3 coding DNA: TGTGCCAGCAGTTTAACGTCCAGCGGGGGCTACGAGCAGTACTTC. The chain joins TRBV12-3 or TRBV12-4 to TRBJ2-7; 8 bases are a match to TRBD2. Losses at the gene ends were 2 bases for V and 3 bases for J; bases not matched to a gene: 6. The length of the CDR3 is 15 residues.

This rearrangement joins TRBV20-1 to TRBJ2-5; D is undetermined. CDR3 length: 14 residues. Trimming stripped 1 base from V and 5 bases from J, with 14 bases between. Per the germline V gene, CDR1 is DFQATT and CDR2 is SNEGSKA (reference sequence). CDR3 sequence reads: CSARGYKGSETQYF. CDR3 nucleotides: TGCAGTGCTAGAGGTTATAAGGGCAGCGAGACCCAGTACTTC.

V usage is TRBV20-1 and J usage is TRBJ2-7; no clear D gene. V was pared by 1 base and J by 9 bases, with 10 bases between. CDR3 size: 11 residues. Germline CDR1 is DFQATT and CDR2 is SNEGSKA (reference sequence). The CDR3 DNA reads as TGCAGTGCTAGAGGAACAGCTGGGCAGTACTTC. It specifies CSARGTAGQYF.

The V call is TRBV2, the J call TRBJ2-7; D perhaps matches TRBD2 (5 bases). In germline, CDR1 is SNHLY, CDR2 FYNNEI. This CDR3 is 14 amino acids long. Trimming cost V 6 bases and J 2 bases, with 14 bases left between them. The CDR3, as DNA: TGTGCCAGCAGACTTCCCGGGGTTACCTACGAGCAGTACTTC. Amino acids: CASRLPGVTYEQYF.

This clonotype was recorded at least ten times. V gene TRBV9 combines with J gene TRBJ2-3; D gene unclear. The CDR3 runs to 12 residues. Trimming removed 4 bases from V and 2 bases from J, with 5 bases in between. Germline assignment: CDR1 SGDLS and CDR2 YYNGEE. The chain's CDR3 is CASSSYTDTQYF. The CDR3 DNA is TGTGCCAGCAGCTCCTACACAGATACGCAGTATTTT.

This clonotype was seen repeatedly, ten times or more. V usage is TRBV19 and J usage is TRBJ1-2; no reliable D call. The V end lost 4 bases, the J end lost 3 bases, and 6 bases lay between the germline ends. CDR3 length: 12 amino acids. From germline, CDR1 is LNHDA and CDR2 SQIVND (reference sequence). CDR3 loop: CASSKRDYGYTF. CDR3 coding DNA: TGTGCCAGTAGTAAGAGGGACTATGGCTACACCTTC.

The rearrangement joins TRBV7-9 to TRBJ2-5, with 9 nucleotides matching TRBD1. CDR1 and CDR2 from the germline V gene are SEHNR and FQNEAQ (reference sequence). The J segment lost 4 bases and the V segment lost 4 bases, leaving 4 bases of the junction unmatched. The CDR3 has 14 residues. The CDR3 DNA sequence: TGTGCCAGCAGCTCCCAGACAGGGGGAGAGACCCAGTACTTC. This translates into CASSSQTGGETQYF. Using reference TRBV7-9 and TRBJ2-5 for the parts outside the CDR3, the full variable domain is DTGVSQNPRHKITKRGQNVTFRCDPISEHNRLYWYRQTLGQGPEFLTYFQNEAQLEKSRLLSDRFSAERPKGSFSTLEIQRTEQGDSAMYLCASSSQTGGETQYFGPGTRLLVL.

J is TRBJ1-6 and V is TRBV10-1; tentatively, D is TRBD1 (5 bases). This CDR3 has 13 amino acids. Germline V gene data show CDR1 as WNHNN and CDR2 as SYGVQD (reference sequence). The germline V and J ends were trimmed by 6 bases and 9 bases, with 12 bases remaining between them. CDR3 protein: CASSRVGGSPLHF. The CDR3 DNA reads as TGCGCCAGCAGCAGGGTTGGAGGTTCACCCCTCCACTTT.

This clonotype occurred many times. The chain joins TRBV6-5 to TRBJ1-1; no clear D gene. V gave up 8 bases and J gave up 3 bases, with 10 bases separating them. Germline V CDR1 and CDR2: MNHEY, SVGAGI. The CDR3 contains 12 residues. The CDR3 sequence is CASLGMDTEAFF. The CDR3 coding sequence is TGTGCCAGCTTGGGGATGGACACTGAAGCTTTCTTT.

V and J are TRBV6-6 and TRBJ2-3; TRBD2 agrees at 8 bases. This CDR3 contains 14 residues. Unmatched junction bases numbered 6, after V lost 8 bases and J lost 2 bases. Germline assignment: CDR1 MNHNY and CDR2 SVGAGI (reference sequence). CDR3 sequence: CASESGSSTDTQYF. CDR3 nucleotides: TGTGCCAGCGAAAGCGGGAGCTCCACAGATACGCAGTATTTT.

The chain joins TRBV6-1 to TRBJ2-7; TRBD2 matches at 10 bases. The J segment lost 2 bases and the V segment lost 2 bases, leaving 3 bases of the junction unmatched. The V gene's germline CDR1 is MNHNS and CDR2 SASEGT. There are 15 residues in the CDR3. Written as DNA, the CDR3 is TGTGCCAGCAGTGAAAAAGCGGGAGGGACCTACGAGCAGTACTTC. This encodes CASSEKAGGTYEQYF.

In its sample, this clonotype was seen once. The CDR3 is CATSRDRGANEKLFF. The CDR3 coding sequence is TGTGCCACCAGCAGAGACAGGGGAGCTAATGAAAAACTGTTTTTT. V and J are TRBV15 and TRBJ1-4; possibly TRBD1 for D (6 bases). Trimming removed 0 bases from V and 3 bases from J, with 8 bases in between. CDR1 is LNHNV, CDR2 YYDKDF, per germline (reference sequence). The CDR3 is made up of 15 amino acids.

V is TRBV29-1 and J is TRBJ2-1; D might be TRBD1 (6 bases). The CDR3 totals 14 residues. Trimming took 4 bases from V and 8 from J, leaving 18 bases between them. CDR1 and CDR2 (germline): SQVTM, ANQGSEA. The CDR3: CSVVRQGRRDEQFF. The CDR3, as DNA: TGCAGCGTTGTTCGGCAGGGGCGTAGAGATGAGCAGTTCTTC.

At least ten counts were recorded for this clonotype. This chain links TRBV4-1 with TRBJ1-2, with a possible D match to TRBD1 (5 bases). Trimming stripped 0 bases from V and 4 bases from J, with 12 bases between. CDR1 and CDR2 from the germline V gene are MGHRA and YSYEKL. The CDR3 contains 15 residues. CDR3 bases: TGCGCCAGCAGCCAAGATAAGGGTGGGGGCTATGGCTACACCTTC. As protein: CASSQDKGGGYGYTF.

This clonotype was recorded at least ten times. V and J are TRBV4-1 and TRBJ2-5; D is unresolved. This CDR3 has 14 residues. Germline V gene data show CDR1 as MGHRA and CDR2 as YSYEKL. Trimming removed 0 bases at V and 2 bases at J, with 7 bases between. CDR3 DNA sequence: TGCGCCAGCAGCCAAGAGGTCAGGCAAGAGACCCAGTACTTC. Translation gives CASSQEVRQETQYF.

The chain links TRBV7-8 to TRBJ2-1; D gene uncertain. The germline V and J ends were trimmed by 4 bases and 8 bases, with 12 bases remaining between them. The germline V gene encodes CDR1 SGHVS and CDR2 FQNEAQ. CDR3 length: 13 amino acids. This CDR3 is CASSWQEVDEQFF. The CDR3 coding sequence is TGTGCCAGCAGCTGGCAGGAAGTAGATGAGCAGTTCTTC.

This clonotype was found many times. The chain employs TRBV9 and TRBJ2-2; 9 bases agree with TRBD2. V trimming: 3 bases; J trimming: 1 base; junction bases outside the gene matches: 13. Germline CDR1 is SGDLS and CDR2 is YYNGEE. This CDR3 has 19 amino acids. CDR3 sequence reads: CASSAPRPGLALNTGELFF. The CDR3 coding sequence is TGTGCCAGCAGCGCTCCCCGACCGGGACTAGCCTTGAACACCGGGGAGCTGTTTTTT. Supplemented by reference TRBV9 and TRBJ2-2, the full variable domain reads DSGVTQTPKHLITATGQRVTLRCSPRSGDLSVYWYQQSLDQGLQFLIQYYNGEERAKGNILERFSAQQFPDLHSELNLSSLELGDSALYFCASSAPRPGLALNTGELFFGEGSRLTVL.

This clonotype was seen repeatedly, ten times or more. The rearrangement links TRBV29-1 to TRBJ2-1; no definite D call. V shed 6 bases and J shed 7 bases, with 7 bases lying between them. Germline lookup yields CDR1 SQVTM and CDR2 ANQGSEA. The CDR3 spans 10 residues. The CDR3 loop reads CSVTGNEQFF. The CDR3 region has the DNA TGCAGCGTCACCGGTAATGAGCAGTTCTTC.

A single count supports this clonotype. The chain employs TRBV29-1 and TRBJ2-3; 13 nucleotides match TRBD2. The CDR3 runs to 15 residues. CDR1 and CDR2 (germline): SQVTM, ANQGSEA. Trimming removed 7 bases from V and 5 bases from J; junction bases left unmatched: 9. This CDR3 is CSARTSGRVIDTQYF. CDR3 sequence (DNA): TGCAGCGCGAGAACTAGCGGGAGGGTGATAGATACGCAGTATTTT.

The chain employs TRBV20-1 and TRBJ2-7, with D perhaps TRBD2 (6 bases). V lost 6 bases and J 5 bases, leaving 26 bases between the germline ends. The CDR3 spans 16 residues. Germline V lookup: CDR1 DFQATT, CDR2 SNEGSKA (reference sequence). In DNA form, the CDR3 reads TGCAGTGCGAAAGGCGAAATGGGACTCTCGACTCACGAGCAGTACTTC. It encodes CSAKGEMGLSTHEQYF.

The chain recombines TRBV6-5 with TRBJ1-6, with D possibly matching TRBD1 (6 bases). With 7 bases removed from V and 9 bases from J, the gap between germline ends came to 19 bases. This CDR3 is 15 amino acids long. Per the germline V gene, CDR1 is MNHEY and CDR2 is SVGAGI. The CDR3 protein is CASTGGGGFGSPLHF. As DNA, the CDR3 is TGTGCCAGCACCGGGGGCGGGGGGTTCGGTTCACCCCTCCACTTT.